Included here is one T cell receptor (beta chain) sequence, with context. This sample was included in a study of blood T cell repertoires in COVID-19. Clones were read by immunoSEQ multiplex PCR, and TCRdb kept only the in-frame ones, dropping some. Found here are approximately 300,000 clones, 90% of them singletons; the top ten hold around 4.5%. This CDR3 has 12 residues. Germline values: CDR1 LNHDA, CDR2 SQIVND (reference sequence). V dropped 6 bases and J dropped 5 bases, with 10 bases sitting between them. Cohorts were based on clinical histories the participants reported. The sample consisted of PBMCs or T cells enriched from blood (not recorded which). This chain links TRBV19 with TRBJ1-2; TRBD1 might be the D (5 bases). The receptor comes from a woman between 18 and 29 years old with acute COVID-19. The CDR3 bases are TGTGCCAGTAGGGGGACTGTATATGGCTACACCTTC. Translation gives CASRGTVYGYTF. The full variable domain, rest sourced from reference TRBV19 and TRBJ1-2, is DGGITQSPKYLFRKEGQNVTLSCEQNLNHDAMYWYRQDPGQGLRLIYYSQIVNDFQKGDIAEGYSVSREKKESFPLTVTSAQKNPTAFYLCASRGTVYGYTFGSGTRLTVV.